This T cell receptor beta chain was captured in a study of cytomegalovirus exposure and HLA in healthy donors (dated by TCRdb to 2016 to 2017). A note on the overall study: An earlier analysis of several hundred of the donors reported 276 Gb of sequence data and roughly 120 million unique TCR beta sequences obtained from 180 million or so T cells. To predict cytomegalovirus infection status, the study brought together high-throughput TCR immunosequencing, statistical association of individual TCRs with disease status, and machine learning. A later genetic analysis used genome-wide SNP genotypes for about 65% of the 666 donors, treating that subset as a discovery cohort. The study aimed to test whether cataloging public T cell receptors could reveal signatures of past pathogen exposure. To decide whether each TCR beta V gene segment behaved as functional or pseudogenic, an earlier analysis of some 580 of the donors relied on high-throughput TCR beta sequencing. Class I and class II HLA loci were covered by the typing at four-digit resolution. Among roughly 400 genotyped donors of the cohort, an average of around 240,000 unique TCR beta nucleotide sequences were sequenced per donor, about a sixth of them non-productive. In a later analysis, previously published TCR beta repertoires from several hundred donors were re-analyzed and high-resolution HLA genotyping was added so that TCR occurrence patterns could be studied. All discovery cohort repertoires had been generated using a single sequencing platform. Of the 350 to 450 genotyped donors, approximately 83% fell in the genetic ancestry cluster associated with self-reported Caucasian donors. Typing coverage differed by locus: A, B, C, DRB1 and DQB1 were typed in roughly 629-640 donors, DQA1 in approximately 520, DPA1 in 600 to 610, and DPB1 in 472. The study profiled the T cell repertoires of approximately 700 subjects by immunosequencing and related them to cytomegalovirus serostatus. An early release that covered around 590 HLA-typed donors contained 250 to 350 gigabases of sequencing data and tens of millions of unique TCR sequences. The later analysis used no new phenotypic data to find candidate immune exposures, relying instead on TCR beta sequences and their occurrence across donors. Besides the first cohort of 666 subjects, a separate validation cohort made up of over 95 different subjects was used. Four or five DR-DQ haplotypes were handled as single units for association and clustering because linkage in the cohort was strong. Donor age, sex, ethnicity and CMV serostatus were compiled alongside the repertoire data. General study outcomes and caveats: A later analysis found that most CMV-associated TCR beta chains appeared HLA-restricted, with HLA associations seemingly driven largely by CMV exposure. In the study, some 180 TCR beta chains were listed as associated with cytomegalovirus. A further reported finding was that TCR beta sequences accurately predicted the HLA-A and HLA-B alleles for most subjects in the first cohort. In a later genetic analysis, fewer N-insertions in productive TCRs were reported among donors in an Asian-associated ancestry cluster than the roughly 700-donor mean. Most TCR sequences were observed very rarely across donors, whereas some public TCRs were present in many individuals. Compared with equally common non-associated chains, HLA-associated TCR beta chains in a later analysis were more clonally expanded and had lower generation probabilities. Correlated functional status among segregating V segments might be attributable to linkage disequilibrium, but an unknown experimental factor could not be ruled out. A later analysis found that TCR association rates varied across HLA loci, with DRB1 alleles showing the most associated TCRs and HLA-C alleles the fewest. In vitro tests confirmed that a few of the cytomegalovirus-associated TCR beta chains recognize cytomegalovirus antigens. The presence/absence analyses assumed that sequencing depth was roughly uniform across donors, and that assumption may not be true. HLA typing was unavailable for some donors at each locus, so association tests used only the typed subset. In a later analysis, about 17,000 TCR beta sequences were associated with specific HLA alleles at a false discovery rate of 0.05. In an earlier analysis of 450 to 750 of the donors, most TCR beta V segments appeared in productive rearrangements about 87% or about 30% of the time, broadly matching IMGT annotations. Several of the top co-occurrence clusters appeared to be linked to parvovirus B19, influenza, CMV and Epstein-Barr virus, according to a later analysis. The classifier was reported to diagnose cytomegalovirus status with high specificity and sensitivity in both the original cohort and the validation cohort. CMV serostatus was the only immune exposure information available for the cohort. Because counts were too low, about 15 rarely observed V segments, including chromosome 9 orphons, were left out of the earlier analysis of some 640 of the donors. When HLA alleles, especially DR and DQ, strongly co-occurred, attributing TCR associations to individual alleles was difficult. This cohort had only TCR beta chains sequenced, and the lack of alpha or paired-chain data limited which features could be detected. A cluster of highly shared sequence variants was judged likely to be a technical artifact of the sequencing pipeline. According to the authors, the approach could potentially be generalized to other disease states and immunological phenotypes. The 87-base-pair reads could not distinguish some IMGT-functional V segments, including TRBV6-2 and TRBV6-3, so those segments were excluded. An association between a missense DCLRE1C variant and V-gene and J-gene trimming of TCR beta chains was found in a later genetic analysis and replicated in an independent cohort.

The method behind the library was the immunoSEQ multiplex PCR assay. For the multiplex PCR, a mixture combining 60 forward primers for TCR Vbeta segments and 13 reverse primers for TCR Jbeta segments was used. A multiplex PCR assay on genomic DNA amplified the CDR3 region of rearranged TCR beta genes. Amplified TCR beta libraries were sequenced as 87-base-pair reads on the Illumina HiSeq System. Per the source publication's procedure: In a later analysis, 70 million to 95 million unique TCR beta chains were counted across the 650 to 700 repertoires, and about 9.9 million of these chains were shared by at least two donors. Raw reads were error-corrected and collapsed into unique sequences by a nearest-neighbor algorithm in which closely related sequences were merged to remove PCR and sequencing errors. CDR3 sequences were aligned to IMGT reference sequences to assign V, D and J gene segments. For a sequence to be retained, at least a six-nucleotide match to both a V gene segment and a J gene segment was required. A rearrangement counted as productive if the CDR3 had no stop codons and remained in frame with V and J, and every other rearrangement counted as non-productive. CDR3 was defined by IMGT convention, running from the second conserved V-encoded cysteine to the conserved J-encoded phenylalanine. In an earlier analysis of roughly 610 of the donors, sequences lacking an unambiguous match to a single V gene segment were excluded. An earlier analysis of 587 of the donors called V segments functional above 56.7% productive rearrangements and segregating when the between-donor standard deviation exceeded 5%. To diagnose cytomegalovirus status from the catalog of TCR beta chain sequences, a statistical classification framework was built. In a later analysis, V and J genes were assigned by comparing TCR nucleotide sequences against IMGT/GENE-DB human TR gene sequences. A later analysis assigned CDR3 sequences and most-parsimonious VDJ recombination scenarios with the TCRdist pipeline. A later analysis defined each TCR beta chain by its CDR3 amino acid sequence plus V-gene family, and excluded reads lacking a unique V-gene family. In a later analysis, 450 to 600 highly shared, low-generation-probability nucleotide sequences were removed to address suspected cross-contamination and a sequencing artifact. In a later analysis, a clonal expansion index for each public chain was calculated from normalized within-repertoire ranks of inferred template counts. In a later analysis, generation probabilities were computed with a VDJ recombination model fitted to out-of-frame rearrangements, and the resulting probabilities were checked against IGoR. Hypergeometric tests were used in a later analysis to score TCR-TCR, TCR-HLA and TCR-CMV co-occurrence, with a repertoire-size bias correction applied to the TCR pairs. In a later analysis, false discovery rates were estimated by permuting HLA or CMV assignments 20 times. In a later analysis, co-occurring TCRs were grouped using DBSCAN, with TCRdist sequence similarity added in when clustering inside HLA-allele-positive subsets. Repertoires with fewer than 30,000 or more than 120,000 public chains, plus five repertoires with anomalous nucleotide sharing, were excluded from co-occurrence clustering. The clones in this table, taken by TCRdb from immuneACCESS, are in-frame only. Not every clone is retained; where verified, under half of the shortfall comes from an unresolved V gene, and the cause of the rest is unknown. That table is the source of V, J and clone size, and D and trimming were worked out from the DNA. The sample profile shows under 200,000 clones; about 70% of them were found once. The top ten clonotypes cover less than 2% of the sample.

This clone has just a few counts. Its antigen specificity is not known. No much larger clone is present one base from it, and per-base qualities are unavailable. The cohort consisted of hundreds of healthy bone marrow donors. Cohort members were all nominally healthy when sampled, although unrecorded immune exposures were likely present. The donor was CMV seronegative and was included in the group of approximately 350 seronegative cohort members. A peripheral blood sample was provided by each donor, and peripheral blood mononuclear cells were used for TCR beta sequencing. Genomic DNA was extracted from the blood cell samples with the Qiagen DNeasy Blood Extraction Kit. The CDR3 goes from the cysteine to the phenylalanine over 15 residues. Only the CDR3 part of the read is kept: 45 bases, read in frame from the first base. V loses 4 bases at its end and J loses 5 bases; junction bases beyond the gene matches: 6. According to the germline V gene (reference sequence), CDR1 reads SGHNT and CDR2 reads YYREEE.

The sample was PBMCs. This TCR was sampled from a woman in her twenties or thirties in good health and CMV-seronegative. Here the chain combines TRBV5-4 and TRBJ1-1, with TRBD1 identical over 12 junction bases. The CDR3 amino acid sequence is: CASSSRDRGLTEAFF. The sequence in DNA is TGTGCCAGCAGCAGCCGGGACAGGGGGCTTACTGAAGCTTTCTTT.